The 21 T cell receptor beta chains listed next were all sequenced from one sample in a study of T cell repertoires in cytomegalovirus infection. Their recognized antigens are unknown. Each CDR3 protein gets one entry after TCRdb re-called the reads with MiXCR. The sample lists about 570,000 distinct CDR3 sequences, around 40% occurring once. This specimen consisted of cultured PBMCs, obtained from culture after CMV antigen stimulation. All receptors derive from a human donor in good health (CMV status not recorded). Some clones in this sample may be carry-over from other donors' samples.

CDR3 amino acids: CASSHRQGALPSLGAFF. The CDR3 region has the DNA TGTGCCAGCAGCCACCGACAGGGGGCGCTTCCTTCCCTGGGAGCTTTCTTT. V usage is TRBV7-2 and J usage is TRBJ1-1; 10 bases match TRBD1. This CDR3 has 17 amino acids. From germline, CDR1 is SGHTA and CDR2 FQGNSA. Germline trimming cut 5 bases from V and 10 bases from J; bases unmatched to any gene: 19.

This clonotype showed up just a few times. The rearrangement joins TRBV7-9 to TRBJ2-5, with 9 nucleotides matching TRBD1. In germline, CDR1 is SEHNR, CDR2 FQNEAQ (reference sequence). This CDR3 contains 14 residues. V was clipped by 5 bases and J by 5 bases; unmatched bases: 6. CDR3 protein: CASSLTGGEETQYF. The DNA for the CDR3 is TGTGCCAGCAGCCTGACAGGGGGGGAGGAGACCCAGTACTTC.

The chain is built from TRBV6-1 and TRBJ1-1, with unresolved D. From germline, CDR1 is MNHNS and CDR2 SASEGT. V was cut by 3 bases and J by 7 bases, with 21 bases left in between. This CDR3 has 16 residues. CDR3 sequence reads: CASSDIRTALGHEAFF. For the CDR3, the DNA is TGTGCCAGCAGTGATATTCGCACAGCGTTAGGTCATGAAGCTTTCTTT.

On this clonotype itself: Germline is not matched at one junction end, which may reflect a read error. The rearrangement uses TRBV4-1 and TRBJ2-4; TRBD2 agrees at 10 bases. In germline, CDR1 is MGHRA, CDR2 YSYEKL. The CDR3 runs to 18 residues. The CDR3 spells CASSQGEGGTSAKNIQYF. Here the CDR3 DNA reads TGTGCCAGCAGCCAAGGGGAGGGTGGGACTAGCGCGAAAAACATTCAGTACTTC.

The V call is TRBV11-2, the J call TRBJ2-3; possible D gene TRBD1, 5 bases. V was pared by 1 base and J by 6 bases, with 11 bases between. Germline V gene sequence: CDR1 SGHAT, CDR2 FQNNGV. This CDR3 has 14 amino acids. DNA for the CDR3: TGTGCCAGCAGCTTAGGGGGCGCGTTGGATACGCAGTATTTT. Amino acids: CASSLGGALDTQYF.

This clonotype was picked up many times. The chain uses TRBV7-2 and TRBJ1-5, with D maybe TRBD1 (5 bases). This CDR3 spans 17 amino acids. With 1 base removed from V and 6 bases from J, the gap between germline ends came to 19 bases. CDR1 is SGHTA, CDR2 FQGNSA, per germline. CDR3 residues: CASSLVGDGAWGQPQHF. In nucleotides, the CDR3 is TGTGCCAGCAGCTTAGTTGGGGACGGAGCCTGGGGTCAGCCCCAGCATTTT.

The chain couples TRBV7-2 to TRBJ2-3; TRBD1 is a possible D gene (5 bases). The length of the CDR3 is 13 residues. In germline, CDR1 is SGHTA, CDR2 FQGNSA. V lost 5 bases to trimming and J lost 11 bases, with 17 bases between them. The CDR3 DNA reads TGTGCCAGCAGCGCACAGTCAGAAGGGGTGCAGTATTTT. Translation gives CASSAQSEGVQYF.

The chain has TRBV20-1 and TRBJ2-7; TRBD1 agrees at 8 bases. Trimming at V came to 1 base and at J to 6 bases, leaving 8 bases not matched to a gene. Per the germline V gene, CDR1 is DFQATT and CDR2 is SNEGSKA (reference sequence). The CDR3 runs to 14 residues. CDR3 in DNA: TGCAGTGCTAGAGTCCGGCAGGGGGCCCGCGAGCAGTACTTC. This encodes CSARVRQGAREQYF.

This clonotype was counted between two and nine times. The V call is TRBV7-2, the J call TRBJ1-2; D ambiguous. CDR1 and CDR2 (germline): SGHTA, FQGNSA. The CDR3 spans 12 residues. The germline V and J ends were trimmed by 3 bases and 5 bases, with 7 bases remaining between them. CDR3 in DNA: TGTGCCAGCAGCTTGGTCTGGTATGGCTACACCTTC. It specifies CASSLVWYGYTF.

The J gene is TRBJ2-1, the V gene TRBV4-3; 8 positions agree with TRBD2. Germline CDR1 reads LGHNA; CDR2 reads YSLEER. The CDR3 extends over 16 amino acids. V trimming: 0 bases; J trimming: 8 bases; junction bases outside the gene matches: 9. The CDR3 DNA is TGCGCCAGCAGCCAAGACCATCGCGGGAGGACCTATGAGCAGTTCTTC. Translation gives CASSQDHRGRTYEQFF.

The gene calls are TRBV4-3 and TRBJ2-4; D assignment may be TRBD1 or TRBD2 (5 bases each). The CDR3 totals 14 residues. Germline CDR1 LGHNA, CDR2 YSLEER. V was clipped by 4 bases and J by 8 bases, with 15 bases between them. The chain's CDR3 is CASSPGQSGDIQYF. The CDR3 coding sequence is TGCGCCAGCAGCCCAGGACAATCCGGGGACATTCAGTACTTC.

The genes are TRBV10-3 and TRBJ2-2, with TRBD1 matching 10 bases. Looked up from germline, CDR1 is ENHRY and CDR2 is SYGVKD. The CDR3 length is 14 residues. J gave up 5 bases and V 8 bases, and 5 bases lay outside the gene matches. This chain's CDR3 is CAIAGQGVTGELFF. The CDR3 DNA reads TGTGCCATCGCAGGACAGGGGGTAACCGGGGAGCTGTTTTTT.

In its sample, this clonotype was seen a few times. The chain uses TRBV11-2 and TRBJ2-7; TRBD1 matches 9 bases. This CDR3 has 17 residues. Germline loops: CDR1 SGHAT, CDR2 FQNNGV. V dropped 6 bases and J dropped 7; count of bases not matched to a gene: 19. For the CDR3, the DNA is TGTGCCAGCAGACACTTACATACCGGGACAGGGAGGGGGGAGCAGTACTTC. Translation gives CASRHLHTGTGRGEQYF.

In its sample, this clonotype was seen many times. The chain is built from TRBV7-2 and TRBJ2-5; D not certain. This CDR3 has 14 amino acids. V was clipped by 5 bases and J by 2 bases, with 12 bases between them. Germline CDR1 reads SGHTA; CDR2 reads FQGNSA. The CDR3 sequence is CASSPDLIQETQYF. In nucleotides, the CDR3 is TGTGCCAGCAGCCCTGACTTGATTCAAGAGACCCAGTACTTC.

The CDR3: CASSPGTGVRRYGYTF. The CDR3 DNA sequence: TGTGCCAGCAGTCCCGGGACAGGGGTACGTAGGTATGGCTACACCTTC. This sequence joins TRBV28 and TRBJ1-2, with TRBD1 identical over 10 bases. Trimming cost V 5 bases and J 5 bases; bases outside gene matches: 11. Germline V gene sequence: CDR1 MDHEN, CDR2 SYDVKM. The CDR3 spans 16 residues.

This clonotype was seen more than once but under ten times. The DNA of the CDR3 is TGTGCCAGCAGTGTTGTCAGGACTACAGATACGCAGTATTTT. Translating gives CASSVVRTTDTQYF. The chain joins TRBV2 to TRBJ2-3; TRBD2 is a possible D gene (5 bases). The CDR3 totals 14 residues. V lost 4 bases and J 3 bases, leaving 11 bases between the germline ends. CDR1 and CDR2 from the germline V gene are SNHLY and FYNNEI.

This clonotype was seen at least ten times. This chain uses TRBV7-2 with TRBJ2-1; D is possibly TRBD2 (5 bases). The CDR3 spans 14 residues. From germline, CDR1 is SGHTA and CDR2 FQGNSA. With 1 base removed from V and 7 bases from J, the gap between germline ends came to 11 bases. CDR3 region: CASSLGLRLNEQFF. CDR3 bases: TGTGCCAGCAGCTTAGGACTACGTCTTAATGAGCAGTTCTTC. The full variable domain, its missing parts supplied by reference TRBV7-2 and TRBJ2-1, is GAGVSQSPSNKVTEKGKDVELRCDPISGHTALYWYRQSLGQGLEFLIYFQGNSAPDKSGLPSDRFSAERTGGSVSTLTIQRTQQEDSAVYLCASSLGLRLNEQFFGPGTRLTVL.

This clonotype was observed a handful of times. The V call is TRBV5-1, the J call TRBJ2-7; tentatively, D is TRBD1 (5 bases). Between the trimmed V and J ends, which lost 1 base and 5 bases, there was a span of 10 bases. The CDR3 extends over 13 amino acids. CDR1 SGHRS and CDR2 YFSETQ come from the germline V gene. The CDR3 loop reads CASSLTGFNEQYF. CDR3 DNA sequence: TGCGCCAGCAGCTTGACAGGTTTTAACGAGCAGTACTTC. Complete variable domain (other parts from reference TRBV5-1 and TRBJ2-7): KAGVTQTPRYLIKTRGQQVTLSCSPISGHRSVSWYQQTPGQGLQFLFEYFSETQRNKGNFPGRFSGRQFSNSRSEMNVSTLELGDSALYLCASSLTGFNEQYFGPGTRLTVT.

The sample holds a few counts of this clonotype. The chain recombines TRBV12-3 or TRBV12-4 with TRBJ2-2; TRBD1 or TRBD2 may be the D gene (5 bases each). With 3 bases removed from V and 6 bases from J, the gap between germline ends came to 14 bases. The CDR3 loop spans 15 amino acids. CDR3 region: CASSFEGRVPGELFF. The CDR3 nucleotides are TGTGCCAGCAGTTTTGAGGGGCGTGTTCCCGGGGAGCTGTTTTTT.

The rearrangement uses TRBV19 and TRBJ2-4, with D unclear. Per the germline V gene, CDR1 is LNHDA and CDR2 is SQIVND (reference sequence). V lost 3 bases, J lost 0 bases, and 9 bases lay in between. This CDR3 region has 15 residues. The CDR3 region has the DNA TGTGCCAGTAGTATGACATTTTTAGCCAAAAACATTCAGTACTTC. It translates to CASSMTFLAKNIQYF.

This clonotype appeared a few times. The genes are TRBV7-2 and TRBJ2-7; D possibly matches TRBD1 or TRBD2 (5 bases each). The CDR3 totals 16 residues. Germline CDR1 and CDR2: SGHTA and FQGNSA. The germline V and J ends were trimmed by 4 bases and 6 bases, with 22 bases remaining between them. This CDR3 reads CASSSPRDRQLGEQYF. The CDR3 DNA is TGTGCCAGCAGCTCGCCCCGGGACCGCCAGCTGGGCGAGCAGTACTTC.